These 21 T cell receptor beta chains were sequenced from one sample in a study of T-cell memory formation after mild COVID-19. Using its own MiXCR run on the 5' RACE reads, TCRdb lists one record per CDR3 protein. The table shows 300,000 or so distinct CDR3 sequences, with 15% to 20% occurring only once. Input material: PBMCs or a T cell subset sorted from them (not recorded which). These receptors originate from a young man who had mild COVID-19 (a few samples of this study predate the infection). Cell type and time point are not known.

This sequence joins TRBV18 and TRBJ2-1, with TRBD1 as a possible D gene (5 bases). The V gene's germline CDR1 is KGHSH and CDR2 LQKENI. The CDR3 has 14 amino acids. Trimming shortened V by 2 bases and J by 6 bases, and 11 bases separated the two germline ends. The CDR3 protein is CASSPSTGSNEQFF. Written as DNA, the CDR3 is TGTGCCAGCTCACCAAGTACAGGTAGCAATGAGCAGTTCTTC.

This clonotype was seen a few times. This chain links TRBV27 with TRBJ2-3; no definite D call. Germline V lookup: CDR1 MNHEY, CDR2 SMNVEV (reference sequence). This CDR3 is 15 amino acids long. Trimming pared 2 bases from V and 2 bases from J, leaving 11 bases between. The CDR3 region is CASSLAAGFTDTQYF. In nucleotides, the CDR3 is TGTGCCAGCAGTTTAGCAGCAGGATTCACAGATACGCAGTATTTT.

The rearrangement joins TRBV4-1 to TRBJ2-5; tentatively, D is TRBD1 or TRBD2 (6 bases each). The CDR3 runs to 14 residues. V lost 3 bases and J lost 5, with 13 bases in between. The germline gives CDR1 MGHRA, CDR2 YSYEKL. The CDR3 loop reads CASSHLGGGETQYF. The CDR3, as DNA: TGCGCCAGCAGCCACCTAGGAGGGGGGGAGACCCAGTACTTC.

This clonotype appeared a few times. The rearrangement links TRBV7-2 to TRBJ1-5; TRBD1 matches 9 bases. V lost 4 bases, J lost 3 bases, and 4 bases stayed unmatched. There are 15 residues in the CDR3. Per the germline V gene, CDR1 is SGHTA and CDR2 is FQGNSA. The CDR3 protein is CASSWGTGNNQPQHF. The CDR3 bases are TGTGCCAGCAGCTGGGGGACAGGGAACAATCAGCCCCAGCATTTT.

This rearrangement joins TRBV7-2 to TRBJ2-2, with D hard to call. V lost 5 bases and J lost 6, with 10 bases in between. In germline, CDR1 is SGHTA, CDR2 FQGNSA. The CDR3 spans 13 residues. CDR3 amino acids: CASSPLGPGELFF. CDR3 DNA: TGTGCCAGCAGCCCCCTCGGCCCCGGGGAGCTGTTTTTT.

This clonotype was detected ten times or more. J is TRBJ2-2 and V is TRBV14; 7 nucleotides agree with TRBD2. The CDR3 covers 17 residues. Per germline, CDR1 SGHDN and CDR2 FVKESK. V was clipped by 1 base and J by 4 bases; unmatched bases: 9. The CDR3 DNA sequence: TGTGCCAGCAGCCAAGGCCCGCGGGGGAGGCTCACCGGGGAGCTGTTTTTT. It encodes CASSQGPRGRLTGELFF.

This sequence joins TRBV24-1 and TRBJ2-2; D ambiguous. This CDR3 region has 12 residues. V gave up 0 bases and J gave up 9 bases, with 4 bases separating them. Germline values: CDR1 KGHDR, CDR2 SFDVKD. DNA for the CDR3: TGTGCCACCAGTGATTTGGGAAGGGAGCTGTTTTTT. Translating gives CATSDLGRELFF.

The rearrangement uses TRBV5-6 and TRBJ2-7; a possible D gene is TRBD2 (5 bases). This CDR3 has 14 amino acids. The germline CDR1 and CDR2 sequences are SGHDT and YYEEEE. V lost 4 bases, J lost 0 bases, and 11 bases lay in between. The CDR3 DNA sequence: TGTGCCAGCAGCACTAGGTCAATCTCCTACGAGCAGTACTTC. Translated, it gives CASSTRSISYEQYF.

This rearrangement joins TRBV18 to TRBJ2-7; either TRBD1 or TRBD2 may fit D (5 bases each). V lost 1 base to trimming and J lost 5 bases, with 12 bases between them. Germline V gene lookup returns CDR1 KGHSH and CDR2 LQKENI. The CDR3 length is 14 residues. CDR3 sequence reads: CASSPRAGRDEQYF. The CDR3 DNA sequence: TGTGCCAGCTCACCACGAGCAGGGCGGGACGAGCAGTACTTC.

This clonotype appeared a few times. The chain couples TRBV9 to TRBJ2-3; the D gene is possibly TRBD1 (7 bases). The V end was cut by 0 bases, the J end by 9 bases, with 20 bases between. Germline CDR1 and CDR2: SGDLS and YYNGEE. The CDR3 consists of 16 residues. CDR3 in DNA: TGTGCCAGCAGCGTAGAGGGGGGACAGTTAACGGTGACGCAGTATTTT. Protein product: CASSVEGGQLTVTQYF.

The chain has TRBV6-5 and TRBJ2-3; possibly TRBD1 or TRBD2 for D (5 bases each). V lost 0 bases and J 1 base, leaving 8 bases between the germline ends. Germline V gene sequence: CDR1 MNHEY, CDR2 SVGAGI. The CDR3 contains 15 residues. The CDR3 sequence: CASSYSMGGTDTQYF. The CDR3 DNA is TGTGCCAGCAGTTACTCGATGGGGGGCACAGATACGCAGTATTTT.

This clonotype appeared many times. This chain uses TRBV10-1 with TRBJ2-4, with D uncertain. The V gene's germline CDR1 is WNHNN and CDR2 SYGVQD (reference sequence). Deletions cut 4 bases from V and 6 bases from J, with 10 bases between. The CDR3 runs 13 residues. CDR3 loop: CASSVGMGNIQYF. DNA for the CDR3: TGCGCCAGCAGTGTAGGGATGGGAAACATTCAGTACTTC.

V usage is TRBV6-1 and J usage is TRBJ2-7; maybe TRBD1 (5 bases). Trimming removed 3 bases at V and 8 bases at J, with 14 bases between. This CDR3 has 13 amino acids. CDR1 MNHNS and CDR2 SASEGT come from the germline V gene. CDR3 nucleotides: TGTGCCAGCAGTGACGTGGGGCAGGGCAAGCAGTACTTC. This encodes CASSDVGQGKQYF.

This clonotype has a count of ten or more. This chain connects TRBV6-5 to TRBJ1-2; 8 positions agree with TRBD1. Germline V gene sequence: CDR1 MNHEY, CDR2 SVGAGI. The CDR3 loop spans 12 amino acids. V shed 6 bases, J shed 6 bases, and the junction held 3 bases outside the gene matches. This CDR3 is CASSLTGDGYTF. CDR3 nucleotides: TGTGCCAGCAGCCTGACAGGGGATGGCTACACCTTC.

The gene calls are TRBV7-9 and TRBJ2-5; D unclear. From germline, CDR1 is SEHNR and CDR2 FQNEAQ (reference sequence). Trimming took 2 bases from V and 4 from J, leaving 11 bases between them. CDR3 length: 14 amino acids. The CDR3 reads CASSLLDKPETQYF. DNA of the CDR3: TGTGCCAGCAGCTTACTCGACAAGCCAGAGACCCAGTACTTC.

This clonotype was seen at least ten times. The V and J genes are TRBV10-3 and TRBJ2-3; D possibly matches TRBD1 or TRBD2 (6 bases each). Germline CDR1 and CDR2: ENHRY and SYGVKD. The germline V and J ends were trimmed by 0 bases and 5 bases, with 9 bases remaining between them. CDR3 length: 14 residues. For the CDR3, the DNA is TGTGCCATCAGTGAGTCAGGGGGGATAGATACGCAGTATTTT. This encodes CAISESGGIDTQYF.

This sequence joins TRBV29-1 and TRBJ2-7; a possible D gene is TRBD1 (6 bases). Per germline, CDR1 SQVTM and CDR2 ANQGSEA. Trimming shortened V by 0 bases and J by 4 bases, and 16 bases separated the two germline ends. This CDR3 region has 15 residues. This CDR3 is CSVEDNREGRYEQYV. The CDR3, as DNA: TGCAGCGTTGAAGATAACAGGGAAGGGAGATACGAGCAGTACGTC.

V gene TRBV29-1 combines with J gene TRBJ1-2; D is ambiguous. This CDR3 is built from 14 residues. Germline assignment: CDR1 SQVTM and CDR2 ANQGSEA. Trimming shortened V by 7 bases and J by 4 bases, and 19 bases separated the two germline ends. The CDR3 is CSALSGDTGYGYTF. CDR3 DNA: TGCAGCGCCCTGAGTGGGGATACGGGCTATGGCTACACCTTC.

This clonotype was found a few times. The chain uses TRBV20-1 and TRBJ2-7, with a weak D call TRBD1 (6 bases). Germline V CDR1 and CDR2: DFQATT, SNEGSKA (reference sequence). The CDR3 extends over 12 amino acids. CDR3 nucleotides: TGCAGCGGGGAAGTCAAGGGGGACGAGCAGTACTTC. It encodes CSGEVKGDEQYF.

The chain couples TRBV7-2 to TRBJ1-1, with D perhaps matching TRBD1 (6 bases). The V gene lost 2 bases and the J gene lost 0 bases, with 10 bases spanning the gap. CDR3 length: 15 amino acids. Germline V gene data show CDR1 as SGHTA and CDR2 as FQGNSA. The CDR3 nucleotides are TGTGCCAGCAGCTTACAGGGGATCATGAACACTGAAGCTTTCTTT. This encodes CASSLQGIMNTEAFF.

V and J are TRBV25-1 and TRBJ2-7, with D unresolved. This CDR3 is 13 amino acids long. The germline V gene has CDR1 MGHDK and CDR2 SYGVNS. The ends were cut back, 8 bases at V and 7 bases at J, with 18 bases in the middle. Here the CDR3 reads CASHGPGIEEQYV. CDR3 DNA: TGTGCCAGCCATGGCCCGGGTATTGAAGAGCAGTACGTC.